This TCR beta chain originates from a study of shared clonotypes between healthy human individuals. Across the study: Per donor, CD8 memory used one plate, CD8 naive used two, CD4 memory used three and CD4 naive used three.

Some clones are missing from TCRdb's copy, which holds only in-frame ones; the method was immunoSEQ multiplex PCR. This table has some 1,600,000 clones, nearly 99% appearing once. CDR1 is KGHSH, CDR2 LQKENI, per germline. The CDR3 covers 17 residues. Trimming cost V 3 bases and J 1 base, with 18 bases left between them. What was sequenced was naive CD4+ T cells sorted from blood. Subset given: CD45RA+ positively selected. The gene calls are TRBV18 and TRBJ1-2; perhaps TRBD1 as D (6 bases). This clonotype was sampled from a man younger than 40 in good health. The CDR3 nucleotides read TGTGCCAGCTCACCTCTATTTGGAGGGGGAGTTAACTATGGCTACACCTTC. Translating gives CASSPLFGGGVNYGYTF. Supplemented by reference TRBV18 and TRBJ1-2, the full variable domain reads NAGVMQNPRHLVRRRGQEARLRCSPMKGHSHVYWYRQLPEEGLKFMVYLQKENIIDESGMPKERFSAEFPKEGPSILRIQQVVRGDSAAYFCASSPLFGGGVNYGYTFGSGTRLTVV.